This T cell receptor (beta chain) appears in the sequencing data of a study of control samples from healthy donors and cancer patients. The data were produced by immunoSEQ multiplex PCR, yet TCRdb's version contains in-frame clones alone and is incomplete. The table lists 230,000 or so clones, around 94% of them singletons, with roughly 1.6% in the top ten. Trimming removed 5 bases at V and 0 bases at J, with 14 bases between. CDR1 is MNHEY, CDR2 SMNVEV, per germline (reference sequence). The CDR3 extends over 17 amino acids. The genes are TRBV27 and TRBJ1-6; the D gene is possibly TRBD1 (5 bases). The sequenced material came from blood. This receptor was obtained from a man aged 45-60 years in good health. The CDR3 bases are TGTGCCAGCAGTGCACGGGACGCTAGCTCCTATAATTCACCCCTCCACTTT. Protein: CASSARDASSYNSPLHF.